Following are 22 T cell receptor beta chains from one sample sequenced in a study of T-cell memory formation after mild COVID-19. TCRdb re-called the 5' RACE reads with MiXCR, one entry per CDR3 protein. In the table there are about 400,000 distinct CDR3 sequences, about 25% of which are singletons. Sequenced input: PBMCs or a T cell subset sorted from them (not recorded which). The origin of the receptors is an adult woman who had mild COVID-19 (a few samples of this study predate the infection). Cell type and time point are not known.

This clonotype appeared a single time. V usage is TRBV7-9 and J usage is TRBJ1-3; D not certain. The V gene's germline CDR1 is SEHNR and CDR2 FQNEAQ (reference sequence). The CDR3 extends over 15 amino acids. Trimming removed 3 bases from V and 0 bases from J, with 9 bases in between. CDR3: CASSLNPFSGNTIYF. CDR3 in DNA: TGTGCCAGCAGCTTGAACCCATTCTCTGGAAACACCATATATTTT.

The chain combines TRBV12-3 or TRBV12-4 with TRBJ2-1; 11 nucleotides match TRBD2. The CDR3 is 16 amino acids. The V and J ends lost 5 bases and 10 bases, in that order; junction bases with no gene match: 13. CDR3 protein: CASSPARLAGLEEQFF. CDR3 in DNA: TGTGCCAGCAGTCCTGCCCGACTAGCGGGGTTGGAGGAGCAGTTCTTC.

In this sample, this clonotype turned up a few times. The V gene is TRBV4-3, the J gene TRBJ2-7; 7 bases map to TRBD2. The CDR3 has 15 amino acids. V dropped 0 bases and J dropped 4; count of bases not matched to a gene: 6. Germline V CDR1 and CDR2: LGHNA, YSLEER. The DNA for the CDR3 is TGCGCCAGCAGCCAAGATCTCGGGACTATGTACGAGCAGTACTTC. This gives the protein CASSQDLGTMYEQYF.

As DNA, the CDR3 is TGTGCCAGCAGCCCGAACCTCAGACTAGCGGGGAGGAGCGAGACCCAGTACTTC. Translating gives CASSPNLRLAGRSETQYF. V usage is TRBV7-2 and J usage is TRBJ2-5; 11 nucleotides agree with TRBD2. The CDR3 consists of 18 residues. Germline lookup yields CDR1 SGHTA and CDR2 FQGNSA. V dropped 5 bases and J dropped 5; count of bases not matched to a gene: 16.

The sample holds many counts of this clonotype. The V and J genes are TRBV7-9 and TRBJ2-5; TRBD2 matches 7 bases. V shed 0 bases and J 0 bases; nucleotides not matched to a gene: 1. Germline assignment: CDR1 SEHNR and CDR2 FQNEAQ (reference sequence). CDR3 length equals 15 residues. CDR3 sequence: CASSLAGTNQETQYF. CDR3 DNA sequence: TGTGCCAGCAGCTTAGCAGGGACTAACCAAGAGACCCAGTACTTC.

The chain carries TRBV7-6 and TRBJ2-5; TRBD1 is a possible D gene (5 bases). Germline-derived CDR1 and CDR2 are SGHVS and FNYEAQ. Trimming cost V 4 bases and J 5 bases, with 14 bases left between them. This CDR3 comprises 14 residues. The DNA of the CDR3 is TGTGCCAGCAGCTCTCGACCCAGGGTCGAGACCCAGTACTTC. It encodes CASSSRPRVETQYF.

This clonotype was counted between two and nine times. This chain uses TRBV6-2 or TRBV6-3 with TRBJ2-5; maybe TRBD2 (6 bases). The CDR3 is 14 amino acids. Germline V gene lookup returns CDR1 MNHEY and CDR2 SVGEGT. V was cut by 10 bases and J by 2 bases, with 17 bases left in between. The CDR3 DNA sequence: TGTGCCACCCGACTAGGCGGGATGCAAGAGACCCAGTACTTC. Encoded protein: CATRLGGMQETQYF.

This clonotype showed up just once. J is TRBJ2-6 and V is TRBV6-5; TRBD1 matches 7 bases. The V gene end was trimmed by 0 bases and the J gene end by 0 bases; junction bases not matched to a gene: 2. CDR3 size: 17 residues. Germline CDR1 reads MNHEY; CDR2 reads SVGAGI. The CDR3 spells CASSYSTGYSGANVLTF. CDR3 nucleotide sequence: TGTGCCAGCAGTTACTCGACAGGGTACTCTGGGGCCAACGTCCTGACTTTC.

This clonotype has a handful of counts. The chain joins TRBV19 to TRBJ2-7; TRBD2 is a possible D gene (6 bases). The germline gives CDR1 LNHDA, CDR2 SQIVND (reference sequence). The CDR3 spans 16 residues. V was pared by 0 bases and J by 0 bases, with 12 bases between. CDR3 sequence (DNA): TGTGCCAGTAGTATAGATCCAGCGGGCGGCTCCTACGAGCAGTACTTC. Protein product: CASSIDPAGGSYEQYF.

This rearrangement joins TRBV7-9 to TRBJ2-7; 8 bases line up with TRBD2. V lost 1 base to trimming and J lost 6 bases; unmatched junction nucleotides: 5. This CDR3 is built from 14 residues. Germline V gene sequence: CDR1 SEHNR, CDR2 FQNEAQ (reference sequence). This chain's CDR3 is CASSLVAGTVEQYF. CDR3 sequence (DNA): TGTGCCAGCAGCTTAGTAGCGGGAACAGTCGAGCAGTACTTC.

The J gene is TRBJ2-7, the V gene TRBV11-3; weak D call: TRBD2 (6 bases). There are 16 residues in the CDR3. The V and J ends lost 1 base and 7 bases respectively, with 20 bases between them. Germline assignment: CDR1 SGHNT and CDR2 YENEEA. CDR3 in DNA: TGTGCCAGCAGCTTAGGTCCTGGACTCCCGGGGGAAGAGCAGTACTTC. Translated: CASSLGPGLPGEEQYF.

The table lists this clonotype with a few counts. The rearrangement links TRBV13 to TRBJ2-5; 8 bases map to TRBD2. This CDR3 comprises 16 residues. The germline V gene encodes CDR1 PRHDT and CDR2 FYEKMQ (reference sequence). The V and J ends lost 4 bases and 3 bases, in that order; junction bases with no gene match: 10. The CDR3 DNA reads as TGTGCCAGCAGCTCTCCCGGAAAAGCGGGGGAAGAGACCCAGTACTTC. Protein: CASSSPGKAGEETQYF. Filled out from reference TRBV13 and TRBJ2-5, the complete variable domain reads AAGVIQSPRHLIKEKRETATLKCYPIPRHDTVYWYQQGPGQDPQFLISFYEKMQSDKGSIPDRFSAQQFSDYHSELNMSSLELGDSALYFCASSSPGKAGEETQYFGPGTRLLVL.

The chain carries TRBV9 and TRBJ2-7, with D perhaps being TRBD1 or TRBD2 (5 bases each). The CDR3 loop spans 14 amino acids. Germline V gene sequence: CDR1 SGDLS, CDR2 YYNGEE. Between the trimmed V and J ends, which lost 4 bases and 2 bases, there was a span of 13 bases. CDR3 in amino acids: CASSPEGQAYEQYF. DNA for the CDR3: TGTGCCAGCAGCCCCGAGGGGCAGGCCTACGAGCAGTACTTC.

This chain uses TRBV29-1 with TRBJ2-1, with unresolved D. The CDR3 totals 14 residues. Per germline, CDR1 SQVTM and CDR2 ANQGSEA. V lost 6 bases and J lost 4, with 16 bases in between. CDR3 nucleotide sequence: TGCAGCGTGGATTACTCACTTCAGTACAATGAGCAGTTCTTC. Translation gives CSVDYSLQYNEQFF.

This clonotype was seen more than once but under ten times. The genes are TRBV29-1 and TRBJ1-2; tentatively, D is TRBD1 (6 bases). This CDR3 comprises 17 residues. The germline CDR1 and CDR2 sequences are SQVTM and ANQGSEA. Deletions cut 2 bases from V and 0 bases from J, with 19 bases between. The CDR3 sequence is CSVELWTAPRANYGYTF. The CDR3 region has the DNA TGCAGCGTTGAATTATGGACAGCCCCCAGAGCTAACTATGGCTACACCTTC.

This clonotype was found a few times. The genes are TRBV6-2 or TRBV6-3 and TRBJ2-1, with D unclear. Trimming took 4 bases from V and 5 from J, leaving 15 bases between them. Germline CDR1 and CDR2: MNHEY and SVGEGT. The CDR3 sequence is 15 residues long. CDR3 sequence (DNA): TGTGCCAGCAGTTCTCCGATATACCGGGACAATGAGCAGTTCTTC. Amino acids: CASSSPIYRDNEQFF.

This clonotype was seen a few times. The V gene is TRBV12-3 or TRBV12-4, the J gene TRBJ1-2; tentatively, D is TRBD1 (6 bases). The CDR3 has 14 residues. Trimming stripped 2 bases from V and 6 bases from J, with 13 bases between. The CDR3 nucleotides are TGTGCCAGCAGTTTAAGCGGGGGCAGGGATGGCTACACCTTC. It codes for CASSLSGGRDGYTF.

This chain uses TRBV6-5 with TRBJ2-7, with D perhaps matching TRBD2 (6 bases). This CDR3 contains 14 residues. Germline CDR1 reads MNHEY; CDR2 reads SVGAGI. V lost 2 bases and J lost 2, with 10 bases in between. The DNA of the CDR3 is TGTGCCAGCAGTTACGCGGAGGGAACCTACGAGCAGTACTTC. Its protein is CASSYAEGTYEQYF.

The chain couples TRBV29-1 to TRBJ1-2, with D perhaps matching TRBD1 (5 bases). Trimming left V 2 bases short and J 4 bases short, with 8 bases between. The CDR3 contains 12 residues. The germline V gene encodes CDR1 SQVTM and CDR2 ANQGSEA. CDR3 coding DNA: TGCAGCGTTGAACAGGGTAGCTATGGCTACACCTTC. It yields the protein CSVEQGSYGYTF.

This clonotype was detected many times. The gene calls are TRBV7-3 and TRBJ2-1; 8 nucleotides agree with TRBD2. CDR3 length: 14 residues. The germline CDR1 and CDR2 sequences are SGHTA and FQGTGA. Germline trimming cut 6 bases from V and 3 bases from J; bases unmatched to any gene: 4. The CDR3 is CASSRGGFYNEQFF. The CDR3 DNA reads as TGTGCCAGCAGTCGGGGGGGATTCTACAATGAGCAGTTCTTC.

The table lists this clonotype with a few counts. This chain uses TRBV6-5 with TRBJ1-2, with D perhaps TRBD1 (6 bases). This CDR3 is 14 amino acids long. Trimming shortened V by 7 bases and J by 4 bases, and 16 bases separated the two germline ends. Per germline, CDR1 MNHEY and CDR2 SVGAGI. For the CDR3, the DNA is TGTGCCAGCACAAAGACAGGTAGACGCTATGGCTACACCTTC. Amino acids: CASTKTGRRYGYTF.

This chain uses TRBV5-1 with TRBJ2-3, with D perhaps TRBD1 (7 bases). Germline loops: CDR1 SGHRS, CDR2 YFSETQ. The CDR3 loop spans 17 amino acids. V dropped 4 bases and J dropped 2 bases, with 20 bases sitting between them. CDR3 DNA: TGCGCCAGCAGCCGGGGGCCGGGACAGTCCGCCACAGATACGCAGTATTTT. It translates to CASSRGPGQSATDTQYF.